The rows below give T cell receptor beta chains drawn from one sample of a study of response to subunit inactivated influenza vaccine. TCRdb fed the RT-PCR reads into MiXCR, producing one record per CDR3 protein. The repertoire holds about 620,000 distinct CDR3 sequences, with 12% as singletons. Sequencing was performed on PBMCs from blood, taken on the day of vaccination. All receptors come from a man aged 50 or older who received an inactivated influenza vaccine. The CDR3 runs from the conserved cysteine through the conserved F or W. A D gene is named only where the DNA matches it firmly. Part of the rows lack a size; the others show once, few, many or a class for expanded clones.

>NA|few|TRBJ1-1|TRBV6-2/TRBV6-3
TGTGCCAGCAGTCTACCGGGGAGGGTCGCCGACACTGAAGCTTTCTTT
CASSLPGRVADTEAFF
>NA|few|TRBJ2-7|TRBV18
TGTGCCAGCTCACCACGAGACCCAGCTACGAAGCAGTACTTC
CASSPRDPATKQYF
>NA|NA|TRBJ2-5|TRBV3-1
TGTGCCAGCAGCCACATGGGTGCAAGGGGAGAGACCCAGTACTTC
CASSHMGARGETQYF
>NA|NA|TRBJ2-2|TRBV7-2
TGTGCCAGCAGCGCGACAGCGCTGTGGACCGGGGAGCTGTTTTTT
CASSATALWTGELFF
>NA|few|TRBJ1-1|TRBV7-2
TGTGCCAGCAGCCCATTGGGGGTTGAAGCTTTCTTT
CASSPLGVEAFF
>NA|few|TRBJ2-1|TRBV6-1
TGTGCCAGCAGTGACACAGGGTTTAGCTCCTACAATGAGCAGTTCTTC
CASSDTGFSSYNEQFF
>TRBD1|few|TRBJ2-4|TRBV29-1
TGCAGCGTTGGACAGGGAAGGGGCATTCAGTACTTC
CSVGQGRGIQYF
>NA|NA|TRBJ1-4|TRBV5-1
TGCGCCAGCAGCTTGTATATCGGGTTAGAGGGACTGAATGAAAAACTGTTTTTT
CASSLYIGLEGLNEKLFF
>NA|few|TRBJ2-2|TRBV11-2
TGTGCCAGCAGCTTATTACCGGGACTCAGAACGGGTCACACCGGGGAGCTGTTTTTT
CASSLLPGLRTGHTGELFF
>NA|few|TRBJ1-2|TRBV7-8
TGTGCCAGCAGCGTAAACAGGACCCCTAACTATGGCTACACCTTC
CASSVNRTPNYGYTF
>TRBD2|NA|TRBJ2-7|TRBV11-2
TGTGCCAGCAGCTATAAGCTTAGCGGGGGCCAGCCTTTCTCCTACGAGCAGTACTTC
CASSYKLSGGQPFSYEQYF
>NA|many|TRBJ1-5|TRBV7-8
TGTGCCAGCAGCTTAGCGGCTAGGTATCAGCCCCAGCATTTT
CASSLAARYQPQHF
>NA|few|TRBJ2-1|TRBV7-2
TGTGCCAGCAGGTCTAACAGTGCTTGGTACAATGAGCAGTTCTTC
CASRSNSAWYNEQFF
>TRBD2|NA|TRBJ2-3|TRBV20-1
TGCTGTGCTAGTGTCCAGCGGGAGGTTTGGGACACAGATACGCAGTATTTT
CCASVQREVWDTDTQYF
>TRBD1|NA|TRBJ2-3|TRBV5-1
TGCGCCAGCAGCACCGGGACAGGGACCTCCGCCACAGATACGCAGTATTTT
CASSTGTGTSATDTQYF
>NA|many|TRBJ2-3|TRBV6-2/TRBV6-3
TGTGCCAGCAGTTCTTTGGCAGGCACAGATACGCAGTATTTT
CASSSLAGTDTQYF
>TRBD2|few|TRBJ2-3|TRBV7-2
TGTGCCAGCAGCTTAGTCGGACTAGCAAGAGATTCAGATACGCAGTATTTT
CASSLVGLARDSDTQYF
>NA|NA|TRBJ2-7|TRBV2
TGTGCCAGCAGAGGGCCCCGAGCATACTTC
CASRGPRAYF
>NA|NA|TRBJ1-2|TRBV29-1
TGCAGCGTTGAGGGACGACAGACTTACTATGGCTACACCTTC
CSVEGRQTYYGYTF
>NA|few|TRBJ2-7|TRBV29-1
TGCAGCGTCAAGATGACAGGAAAATCCTACGAGCAGTACTTC
CSVKMTGKSYEQYF
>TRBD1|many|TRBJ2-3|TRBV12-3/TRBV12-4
TGTGCCAGCACCCCGGGACAGCACACAGATACGCAGTATTTT
CASTPGQHTDTQYF
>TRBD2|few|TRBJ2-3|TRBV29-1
TGCAGCGTTCGTGGAATAATAGCGGGTAGCACAGATACGCAGTATTTT
CSVRGIIAGSTDTQYF
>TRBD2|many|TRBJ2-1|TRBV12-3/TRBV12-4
TGTGCCAGCAGGCAGACTAGCGGGAGTTCCTACAATGAGCAGTTCTTC
CASRQTSGSSYNEQFF
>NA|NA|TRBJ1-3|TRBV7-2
TGTGCCAGCAGCTCGACAGCTGGGAGCTCTGGAAACACCATATATTTT
CASSSTAGSSGNTIYF
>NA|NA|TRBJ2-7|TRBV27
TGTGCCAGCAAACGGGGCAGGTCCTACGAGCAGTACTTC
CASKRGRSYEQYF
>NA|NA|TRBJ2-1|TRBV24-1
TGTGCCACCAGTGATCCCTCTACTCACAGTTACAATGAGCAGTTCTTC
CATSDPSTHSYNEQFF